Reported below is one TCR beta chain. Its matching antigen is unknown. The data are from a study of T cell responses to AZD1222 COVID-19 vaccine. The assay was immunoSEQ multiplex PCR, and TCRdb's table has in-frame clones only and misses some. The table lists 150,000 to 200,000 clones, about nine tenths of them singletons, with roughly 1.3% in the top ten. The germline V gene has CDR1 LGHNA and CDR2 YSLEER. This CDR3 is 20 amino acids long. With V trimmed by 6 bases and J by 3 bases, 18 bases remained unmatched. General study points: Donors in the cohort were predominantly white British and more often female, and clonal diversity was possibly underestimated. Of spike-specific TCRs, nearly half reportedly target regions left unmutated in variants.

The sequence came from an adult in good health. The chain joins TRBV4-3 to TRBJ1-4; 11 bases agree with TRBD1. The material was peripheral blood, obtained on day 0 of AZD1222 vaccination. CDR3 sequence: CASRPPGQGVYKFSNEKLFF. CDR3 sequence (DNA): TGCGCCAGCAGACCACCGGGACAGGGGGTTTATAAGTTTTCTAATGAAAAACTGTTTTTT.